This is a list of T cell receptor beta chains from one sample in a study of technical replicates of blood from a handful of donors. Some clones are missing from TCRdb's copy, which holds only in-frame ones; the method was immunoSEQ multiplex PCR. This sample yields around 98,000 clones, of which around 95% are seen a single time; roughly 0.23% belongs to the top ten. The sequencing sample was made of T cells isolated from PBMCs. All receptors come from a human donor in good health. Both conserved end residues are part of each CDR3. Each record gives: J gene, D gene, CDR3 length, V gene, clone size, CDR3 protein, CDR3 DNA. The D gene is left open where the match is weak. Clone size is not always given. Where it is, it says once, few, many or a class for expanded clones.

J: TRBJ2-5; D: TRBD2; length: 18; V: TRBV10-2; size: .; CDR3: CASSPRGLAGGAQETQYF; DNA: TGCGCCAGCAGTCCCCGGGGTCTAGCGGGGGGCGCACAAGAGACCCAGTACTTC
J: TRBJ1-5; D: .; length: 20; V: TRBV5-5; size: .; CDR3: CASSLLPGWQWEDSNQPQHF; DNA: TGTGCCAGCAGCTTGTTGCCCGGCTGGCAGTGGGAGGATAGCAATCAGCCCCAGCATTTT
J: TRBJ2-1; D: TRBD1; length: 13; V: TRBV27; size: .; CDR3: CASSRDRANEQFF; DNA: TGTGCCAGCAGCCGGGACAGGGCGAATGAGCAGTTCTTC
J: TRBJ1-2; D: .; length: 16; V: TRBV6-6; size: .; CDR3: CASSYPSGIFHYGYTF; DNA: TGTGCCAGCAGTTACCCTTCCGGGATCTTTCACTATGGCTACACCTTC
J: TRBJ1-1; D: .; length: 13; V: TRBV2; size: .; CDR3: CASSVQPNTEAFF; DNA: TGTGCCAGCAGTGTACAGCCGAACACTGAAGCTTTCTTT
J: TRBJ2-5; D: TRBD1; length: 13; V: TRBV18; size: .; CDR3: CASSSQGQETQYF; DNA: TGTGCCAGCTCGTCACAGGGGCAAGAGACCCAGTACTTC
J: TRBJ1-4; D: .; length: 13; V: TRBV5-4; size: .; CDR3: CASSPEWNEKLFF; DNA: TGTGCCAGCAGCCCTGAGTGGAATGAAAAACTGTTTTTT
J: TRBJ2-1; D: .; length: 17; V: TRBV9; size: .; CDR3: CASSAFGGGGAWDEQFF; DNA: TGTGCCAGCAGCGCGTTTGGAGGAGGGGGGGCTTGGGATGAGCAGTTCTTC
J: TRBJ2-7; D: .; length: 15; V: TRBV28; size: .; CDR3: CASSLSGGSSYEQYF; DNA: TGTGCCAGCAGTTTATCAGGGGGGAGCTCCTACGAGCAGTACTTC
J: TRBJ1-1; D: .; length: 13; V: TRBV5-1; size: .; CDR3: CASSFGGNTEAFF; DNA: TGCGCCAGCAGCTTTGGAGGGAACACTGAAGCTTTCTTT
J: TRBJ2-5; D: TRBD2; length: 15; V: TRBV7-2; size: .; CDR3: CASSLWASGEETQYF; DNA: TGTGCCAGCAGCTTATGGGCTAGCGGTGAAGAGACCCAGTACTTC
J: TRBJ1-6; D: .; length: 16; V: TRBV19; size: .; CDR3: CASSMTGITYNSPLHF; DNA: TGTGCCAGTAGTATGACAGGAATTACCTATAATTCACCCCTCCACTTT
J: TRBJ1-4; D: TRBD1; length: 15; V: TRBV5-1; size: .; CDR3: CASSLAGTGEEKLFF; DNA: TGCGCCAGCAGCTTAGCCGGGACAGGGGAGGAAAAACTGTTTTTT
J: TRBJ1-1; D: TRBD1; length: 14; V: TRBV9; size: .; CDR3: CASSSTGGDTEAFF; DNA: TGTGCCAGCAGCTCGACAGGGGGGGACACTGAAGCTTTCTTT
J: TRBJ1-1; D: TRBD1; length: 13; V: TRBV19; size: few; CDR3: CARAGQGEAEAFF; DNA: TGTGCCAGGGCGGGACAGGGGGAGGCTGAAGCTTTCTTT
J: TRBJ2-5; D: TRBD1; length: 13; V: TRBV25-1; size: .; CDR3: CASSRQGKETQYF; DNA: TGTGCCAGCAGCCGACAGGGTAAAGAGACCCAGTACTTC
J: TRBJ2-7; D: .; length: 14; V: TRBV7-2; size: .; CDR3: CASSLGIGVYEQYF; DNA: TGTGCCAGCAGCTTAGGAATAGGGGTGTACGAGCAGTACTTC
J: TRBJ2-2; D: .; length: 12; V: TRBV15; size: .; CDR3: CATSKGTGELFF; DNA: TGTGCCACCAGCAAGGGGACCGGGGAGCTGTTTTTT
J: TRBJ2-2; D: .; length: 16; V: TRBV15; size: .; CDR3: CATSRGKDRFTGELFF; DNA: TGTGCCACCAGCAGAGGAAAAGACAGGTTCACCGGGGAGCTGTTTTTT
J: TRBJ2-1; D: .; length: 18; V: TRBV5-1; size: .; CDR3: CASSLRVWALGSYNEQFF; DNA: TGCGCCAGCAGCTTGCGTGTGTGGGCGCTGGGCTCCTACAATGAGCAGTTCTTC
J: TRBJ2-1; D: TRBD2; length: 14; V: TRBV7-9; size: few; CDR3: CASSRTSGYNEQFF; DNA: TGTGCCAGCAGCCGGACTAGCGGTTACAATGAGCAGTTCTTC
J: TRBJ2-7; D: TRBD2; length: 15; V: TRBV7-7; size: .; CDR3: CASSLGLAGTYEQYF; DNA: TGTGCCAGCAGCTTAGGGCTAGCGGGGACCTACGAGCAGTACTTC
J: TRBJ1-1; D: .; length: 12; V: TRBV2; size: .; CDR3: CASSEWALEAFF; DNA: TGTGCCAGCAGTGAATGGGCACTCGAAGCTTTCTTT
J: TRBJ2-5; D: .; length: 14; V: TRBV5-1; size: .; CDR3: CASSLGAVQETQYF; DNA: TGCGCCAGCAGCCTGGGGGCAGTCCAAGAGACCCAGTACTTC
J: TRBJ2-3; D: .; length: 15; V: TRBV21-1; size: .; CDR3: CASSKGGQTTDTQYF; DNA: TGTGCCAGCAGCAAAGGAGGACAGACAACAGATACGCAGTATTTT
J: TRBJ2-7; D: .; length: 14; V: TRBV28; size: .; CDR3: CASSITGSSYEQYF; DNA: TGTGCCAGCAGTATAACCGGGTCGTCTTACGAGCAGTACTTC
J: TRBJ2-1; D: TRBD1; length: 15; V: TRBV5-1; size: .; CDR3: CASSEGQGLLNEQFF; DNA: TGCGCCAGCAGCGAAGGACAGGGCCTCCTTAATGAGCAGTTCTTC
J: TRBJ1-1; D: .; length: 16; V: TRBV7-6; size: once; CDR3: CASSVAGGGGNTEAFF; DNA: TGTGCCAGCAGCGTCGCAGGTGGTGGAGGGAACACTGAAGCTTTCTTT
J: TRBJ2-5; D: TRBD1; length: 19; V: TRBV28; size: .; CDR3: CASSLLLRTTGGLKETQYF; DNA: TGTGCCAGCAGTTTACTACTTCGAACGACAGGGGGCCTGAAAGAGACCCAGTACTTC
J: TRBJ1-4; D: .; length: 15; V: TRBV19; size: .; CDR3: CASSIPEATNEKLFF; DNA: TGTGCCAGTAGTATCCCCGAGGCAACTAATGAAAAACTGTTTTTT
J: TRBJ1-6; D: TRBD1; length: 16; V: TRBV9; size: .; CDR3: CASSGKTGGLRSPLHF; DNA: TGTGCCAGCAGCGGGAAGACAGGGGGGCTGCGTTCACCCCTCCACTTT
J: TRBJ2-7; D: TRBD2; length: 13; V: TRBV7-8; size: .; CDR3: CASRRSGSYEQYF; DNA: TGTGCCAGCCGAAGGAGCGGGAGCTACGAGCAGTACTTC
J: TRBJ1-4; D: .; length: 13; V: TRBV4-1; size: .; CDR3: CASSQATLEKLFF; DNA: TGCGCCAGCAGCCAAGCGACTCTAGAAAAACTGTTTTTT
J: TRBJ2-7; D: TRBD1; length: 14; V: TRBV5-4; size: .; CDR3: CASSLRQGANEQYF; DNA: TGTGCCAGCAGCTTAAGGCAGGGGGCCAACGAGCAGTACTTC
J: TRBJ1-6; D: TRBD1; length: 13; V: TRBV6-5; size: .; CDR3: CASSDRDGSPLHF; DNA: TGTGCCAGCAGTGACAGGGACGGTTCACCCCTCCACTTT
J: TRBJ1-5; D: .; length: 15; V: TRBV7-9; size: .; CDR3: CASSLDRYSNQPQHF; DNA: TGTGCCAGCAGCTTAGACAGATATAGCAATCAGCCCCAGCATTTT
J: TRBJ1-2; D: .; length: 14; V: TRBV28; size: .; CDR3: CASSFSSGHYGYTF; DNA: TGTGCCAGCAGTTTCTCGTCCGGACATTATGGCTACACCTTC
J: TRBJ1-5; D: TRBD1; length: 18; V: TRBV2; size: once; CDR3: CASSPGTFRTGALEPQHF; DNA: TGTGCCAGCAGCCCAGGGACCTTCAGGACAGGGGCATTGGAGCCCCAGCATTTT
J: TRBJ2-1; D: TRBD2; length: 17; V: TRBV4-1; size: .; CDR3: CASSQDRGGRPYNEQFF; DNA: TGCGCCAGCAGCCAAGATCGGGGAGGGAGACCCTACAATGAGCAGTTCTTC
J: TRBJ1-2; D: .; length: 14; V: TRBV5-5; size: .; CDR3: CASSLEVEGYGYTF; DNA: TGTGCCAGCAGCTTGGAGGTGGAGGGCTATGGCTACACCTTC
J: TRBJ1-2; D: .; length: 13; V: TRBV7-9; size: few; CDR3: CASLQVDNYGYTF; DNA: TGTGCCAGCCTCCAGGTGGATAACTATGGCTACACCTTC
J: TRBJ1-2; D: TRBD1; length: 15; V: TRBV6-6; size: once; CDR3: CASSRTGGREHGYTF; DNA: TGTGCCAGCAGCCGGACAGGGGGGCGGGAACATGGCTACACCTTC
J: TRBJ1-4; D: .; length: 14; V: TRBV13; size: .; CDR3: CASSSQVMLGKLFF; DNA: TGTGCCAGCAGCTCTCAGGTGATGTTGGGAAAACTGTTTTTT
J: TRBJ2-1; D: .; length: 12; V: TRBV6-6; size: .; CDR3: CASSYEESEQFF; DNA: TGTGCCAGCAGTTACGAGGAGTCTGAGCAGTTCTTC
J: TRBJ2-1; D: TRBD1; length: 11; V: TRBV7-9; size: once; CDR3: CASLSGQGRFF; DNA: TGTGCCAGCCTTAGCGGACAGGGTCGGTTCTTC
J: TRBJ1-2; D: TRBD1; length: 17; V: TRBV14; size: .; CDR3: CASSPWDSVHDLGGYTF; DNA: TGTGCCAGCAGCCCCTGGGACAGTGTACACGACCTAGGGGGCTACACCTTC
J: TRBJ2-3; D: .; length: 15; V: TRBV7-9; size: .; CDR3: CASSLARFGTDTQYF; DNA: TGTGCCAGCAGCTTAGCCAGGTTCGGCACAGATACGCAGTATTTT
J: TRBJ1-5; D: .; length: 15; V: TRBV19; size: once; CDR3: CASSIARGANQPQHF; DNA: TGTGCCAGTAGTATAGCCCGGGGGGCAAATCAGCCCCAGCATTTT
J: TRBJ1-5; D: .; length: 15; V: TRBV27; size: .; CDR3: CASSLGGGAGQPQHF; DNA: TGTGCCAGCAGTTTAGGGGGGGGCGCGGGGCAGCCCCAGCATTTT
J: TRBJ2-7; D: TRBD2; length: 14; V: TRBV7-2; size: .; CDR3: CASSLVGTSGEQYF; DNA: TGTGCCAGCAGCTTAGTGGGGACTAGCGGCGAGCAGTACTTC
J: TRBJ1-3; D: TRBD1; length: 14; V: TRBV9; size: .; CDR3: CASSGRGLGNTIYF; DNA: TGTGCCAGCAGCGGCAGGGGGCTGGGAAACACCATATATTTT
J: TRBJ1-2; D: TRBD1; length: 12; V: TRBV30; size: .; CDR3: CAWAGTGGGYTF; DNA: TGTGCCTGGGCCGGGACAGGGGGCGGCTACACCTTC
J: TRBJ2-1; D: TRBD2; length: 16; V: TRBV5-5; size: .; CDR3: CASSLGLADVYNEQFF; DNA: TGTGCCAGCAGCTTGGGGCTAGCGGACGTTTACAATGAGCAGTTCTTC
J: TRBJ1-2; D: TRBD1; length: 13; V: TRBV29-1; size: .; CDR3: CSVEGTGGGGYTF; DNA: TGCAGCGTTGAAGGGACAGGGGGCGGTGGCTACACCTTC